One sample yielded the 16 T cell receptor beta chains listed below, sequenced in a study of a mutant IDH1 vaccine in newly diagnosed glioma. The time point denotes: week 35, safety follow-up. Doses comprised 300 ug of mutant IDH1 20-mer peptide each, plus topical imiquimod. Antigens for these TCRs are unknown. Method: immunoSEQ multiplex PCR; TCRdb's copy keeps in-frame clones and lacks some. There are approximately 41,000 clones in the sample; 80% to 90% occur only once, and about 1.5% lies in the top ten. The starting material was PBMCs, obtained from a glioma patient whose treatment included an IDH1 peptide vaccine. These receptors were obtained from a man aged 40-55 years with glioma.

The chain joins TRBV18 to TRBJ2-2; TRBD2 agrees at 13 bases. Germline V gene lookup returns CDR1 KGHSH and CDR2 LQKENI. This CDR3 contains 16 residues. Trimming cost V 3 bases and J 6 bases; bases outside gene matches: 4. The CDR3 region has the DNA TGTGCCAGCTCACCCGGACTAGCGGGAGAGGCCGGGGAGCTGTTTTTT. Translating gives CASSPGLAGEAGELFF.

The chain has TRBV6-6 and TRBJ1-5, with 9 nucleotides matching TRBD1. The J segment lost 7 bases and the V segment lost 2 bases, leaving 6 bases of the junction unmatched. CDR3 size: 15 residues. CDR1 is MNHNY and CDR2 is SVGAGI in the germline V gene (reference sequence). CDR3 residues: CASSYRTGENQPQHF. The CDR3 DNA follows: TGTGCCAGCAGTTACCGGACAGGGGAGAACCAGCCCCAGCATTTT.

The chain has TRBV7-3 and TRBJ2-3; TRBD2 agrees at 10 bases. The CDR3 loop spans 14 amino acids. Per the germline V gene, CDR1 is SGHTA and CDR2 is FQGTGA. V lost 4 bases and J lost 6; bases outside the gene matches: 4. DNA of the CDR3: TGTGCCAGCAGCTCGGGACTAGCGATGGATACGCAGTATTTT. Its protein is CASSSGLAMDTQYF.

The CDR3 region is CASSLGAMNTEAFF. The DNA for the CDR3 is TGTGCCAGCAGTTTAGGTGCCATGAACACTGAAGCTTTCTTT. V is TRBV28 and J is TRBJ1-1; D gene uncertain. Germline V gives CDR1 MDHEN, CDR2 SYDVKM. This CDR3 is 14 amino acids long. With 2 bases removed from V and 0 bases from J, the gap between germline ends came to 7 bases.

This clone was recorded only once. The chain links TRBV5-1 to TRBJ2-1; 12 nucleotides match TRBD2. The V gene end was trimmed by 0 bases and the J gene end by 4 bases; junction bases not matched to a gene: 2. The CDR3 consists of 16 residues. From germline, CDR1 is SGHRS and CDR2 YFSETQ. The CDR3 reads CASSLALAGGYNEQFF. The CDR3 region has the DNA TGCGCCAGCAGCTTGGCCCTAGCGGGGGGGTACAATGAGCAGTTCTTC.

The rearrangement joins TRBV19 to TRBJ2-5; D gene unclear. This CDR3 spans 13 amino acids. V gave up 2 bases and J gave up 3 bases, with 7 bases separating them. CDR1 is LNHDA and CDR2 is SQIVND in the germline V gene (reference sequence). Here the CDR3 DNA reads TGTGCCAGTAGTATAAGTGTAGAAGAGACCCAGTACTTC. Amino acid sequence: CASSISVEETQYF.

This clone was counted a few times. The gene calls are TRBV7-9 and TRBJ2-5; maybe TRBD1 (7 bases). Germline CDR1 reads SEHNR; CDR2 reads FQNEAQ (reference sequence). This CDR3 is built from 17 residues. With 7 bases removed from V and 0 bases from J, the gap between germline ends came to 21 bases. CDR3 coding DNA: TGTGCCAGCACCGAAGGGACAGTCGGGGGTAACCAAGAGACCCAGTACTTC. Residues: CASTEGTVGGNQETQYF.

This clone has a single count. CDR3 sequence reads: CASSAFGIGYTF. The CDR3 DNA sequence: TGTGCCAGTAGCGCCTTCGGGATTGGCTACACCTTC. The chain joins TRBV19 to TRBJ1-2; D is unresolved. CDR3 length: 12 residues. Germline CDR1 reads LNHDA; CDR2 reads SQIVND (reference sequence). Trimming left V 6 bases short and J 7 bases short, with 12 bases between.

The V and J genes are TRBV7-6 and TRBJ2-5; TRBD1 matches at 7 bases. Trimming cost V 6 bases and J 5 bases; bases outside gene matches: 12. Germline V gene sequence: CDR1 SGHVS, CDR2 FNYEAQ. The CDR3 totals 15 residues. The CDR3 protein is CASSPDRVFGETQYF. The CDR3 DNA is TGTGCCAGCAGTCCTGACAGGGTGTTCGGGGAGACCCAGTACTTC.

The gene calls are TRBV30 and TRBJ1-6; D unresolved. V gave up 0 bases and J gave up 6 bases, with 12 bases separating them. From germline, CDR1 is GTSNPN and CDR2 SVGIG (reference sequence). The CDR3 totals 15 residues. CDR3 region: CAWSVTNAANSPLHF. The CDR3 nucleotides read TGTGCCTGGAGTGTAACGAACGCGGCTAATTCACCCCTCCACTTT.

The chain recombines TRBV2 with TRBJ1-6; D perhaps matches TRBD1 (5 bases). Germline V gene lookup returns CDR1 SNHLY and CDR2 FYNNEI. The V and J ends lost 4 bases and 7 bases respectively, with 14 bases between them. This CDR3 contains 15 residues. The CDR3 bases are TGTGCCAGCAGTGTCCGGGGCCGGGAGAATTCACCCCTCCACTTT. Residues: CASSVRGRENSPLHF.

The rearrangement links TRBV2 to TRBJ1-5, with D possibly TRBD1 on 6 matching bases. This CDR3 is built from 13 residues. The V and J ends lost 8 bases and 2 bases respectively, with 10 bases between them. Germline V gene sequence: CDR1 SNHLY, CDR2 FYNNEI. The CDR3 coding sequence is TGTGCCAGCGCCTGGACAGGCAATCAGCCCCAGCATTTT. As protein: CASAWTGNQPQHF.

This clone was observed once. J is TRBJ1-4 and V is TRBV28; 7 nucleotides match TRBD1. The CDR3 has 18 residues. CDR1 MDHEN and CDR2 SYDVKM come from the germline V gene. Trimming took 6 bases from V and 10 from J; bases not matched to a gene: 23. The chain's CDR3 is CASRKGQRMQLERGKLFF. The CDR3 nucleotides are TGTGCCAGCAGGAAGGGACAGAGAATGCAACTTGAGAGAGGAAAACTGTTTTTT.

This clone was counted only a few times. This CDR3 is CASALPGRNTEAFF. CDR3 sequence (DNA): TGTGCCAGCGCATTACCGGGCCGGAACACTGAAGCTTTCTTT. The chain has TRBV28 and TRBJ1-1; D ambiguous. V lost 8 bases and J lost 1, with 14 bases in between. Germline assignment: CDR1 MDHEN and CDR2 SYDVKM. The CDR3 sequence is 14 residues long.

This chain links TRBV7-6 with TRBJ1-5; D not certain. This CDR3 contains 14 residues. CDR1 and CDR2 from the germline V gene are SGHVS and FNYEAQ. V lost 1 base to trimming and J lost 0 bases, with 4 bases between them. The CDR3 DNA reads TGTGCCAGCAGCTTAGGCAATAGCAATCAGCCCCAGCATTTT. Amino acids: CASSLGNSNQPQHF.

V is TRBV4-1 and J is TRBJ2-1; TRBD2 matches 10 bases. The CDR3 sequence is 18 residues long. V gave up 3 bases and J gave up 10 bases; unmatched junction bases: 18. The V gene's germline CDR1 is MGHRA and CDR2 YSYEKL. The DNA for the CDR3 is TGCGCCAGCAGCCATGTTTGGCCGGCTAGCGGGAGTCTGATCGAGCAGTTCTTC. The encoded protein is CASSHVWPASGSLIEQFF.